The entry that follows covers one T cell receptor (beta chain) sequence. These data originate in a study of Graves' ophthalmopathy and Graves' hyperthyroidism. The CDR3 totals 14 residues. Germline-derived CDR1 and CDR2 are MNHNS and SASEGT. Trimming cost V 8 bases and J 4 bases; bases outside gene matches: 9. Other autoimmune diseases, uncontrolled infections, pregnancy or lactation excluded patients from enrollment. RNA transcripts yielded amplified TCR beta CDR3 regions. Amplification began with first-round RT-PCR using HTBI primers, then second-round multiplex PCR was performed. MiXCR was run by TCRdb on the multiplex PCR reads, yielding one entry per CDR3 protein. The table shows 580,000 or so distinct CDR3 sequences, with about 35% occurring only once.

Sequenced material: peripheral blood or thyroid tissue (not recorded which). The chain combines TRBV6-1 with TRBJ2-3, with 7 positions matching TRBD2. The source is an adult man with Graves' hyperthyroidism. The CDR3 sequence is CASFSGHRADTQYF. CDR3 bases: TGTGCCAGCTTTAGCGGGCACCGCGCAGATACGCAGTATTTT.